The 14 T cell receptor beta chains given below trace back to one sample, sequenced in a study of control samples from healthy donors and cancer patients. Profiling relied on immunoSEQ multiplex PCR, and the TCRdb table lists in-frame clones only, not all of them. In the table there are approximately 100,000 clones, approximately 90% of which are singletons. Source material: blood. These receptors were taken from a man aged 25 to 45 in good health.

The chain uses TRBV2 and TRBJ1-5; no firm D call. V lost 1 base and J lost 4, with 8 bases in between. Germline CDR1 is SNHLY and CDR2 is FYNNEI. This CDR3 has 14 residues. The chain's CDR3 is CASSEDTPNQPQHF. The CDR3 DNA sequence: TGTGCCAGCAGTGAAGACACCCCTAATCAGCCCCAGCATTTT.

The CDR3 region is CASSTHGPWAASEQYV. In DNA, the CDR3 is TGTGCCAGCAGTACCCATGGCCCTTGGGCGGCATCCGAGCAGTACGTC. The chain is built from TRBV2 and TRBJ2-7; D gene uncertain. CDR1 is SNHLY, CDR2 FYNNEI, per germline. The V gene lost 5 bases and the J gene lost 6 bases, with 23 bases spanning the gap. The CDR3 contains 16 residues.

This chain's CDR3 is CASSSQGPATQYF. As DNA, the CDR3 is TGTGCCAGCAGTTCACAGGGCCCAGCGACCCAGTACTTC. The V gene is TRBV12-3 or TRBV12-4, the J gene TRBJ2-5; D is perhaps TRBD1 (6 bases). CDR3 length equals 13 residues. The germline V and J ends were trimmed by 4 bases and 7 bases, with 13 bases remaining between them.

The count of this clone is one. This rearrangement joins TRBV5-6 to TRBJ2-1, with TRBD1 matching 11 bases. CDR3 length: 15 amino acids. The junction had 6 bases not matched to a gene; V was cut back by 4 bases and J by 6 bases. Per the germline V gene, CDR1 is SGHDT and CDR2 is YYEEEE. Here the CDR3 reads CASSLVGTGGNEQFF. The DNA for the CDR3 is TGTGCCAGCAGCCTGGTCGGGACAGGGGGCAATGAGCAGTTCTTC.

The rearrangement links TRBV19 to TRBJ1-1; the D is unclear. This CDR3 is built from 15 residues. The V gene lost 6 bases and the J gene lost 2 bases, with 16 bases spanning the gap. Germline loops: CDR1 LNHDA, CDR2 SQIVND (reference sequence). The CDR3 loop is CASRPVDSFNTEAFF. Here the CDR3 DNA reads TGTGCCAGTAGGCCTGTGGACTCCTTTAACACTGAAGCTTTCTTT.

The genes are TRBV27 and TRBJ2-7, with 11 bases matching TRBD1. The V segment lost 5 bases and the J segment 3 bases; nucleotides outside the gene matches: 3. The CDR3 loop spans 14 amino acids. Germline lookup yields CDR1 MNHEY and CDR2 SMNVEV (reference sequence). CDR3 in DNA: TGTGCCAGCAGTGATGGGACAGGGGGCTACGAGCAGTACTTC. Translating gives CASSDGTGGYEQYF.

The chain carries TRBV6-5 and TRBJ2-3, with 9 nucleotides matching TRBD2. V was clipped by 6 bases and J by 0 bases; unmatched bases: 4. This CDR3 region has 15 residues. Germline V gives CDR1 MNHEY, CDR2 SVGAGI. CDR3 sequence reads: CASRLTSGSTDTQYF. The CDR3 DNA sequence: TGTGCCAGCAGACTTACTAGCGGGAGCACAGATACGCAGTATTTT.

The V and J genes are TRBV6-6 and TRBJ1-3; maybe TRBD1 (5 bases). Germline CDR1 is MNHNY and CDR2 is SVGAGI (reference sequence). This CDR3 has 15 amino acids. Deletions cut 5 bases from V and 0 bases from J, with 11 bases between. This chain's CDR3 is CASSRRGASGNTIYF. The CDR3 DNA reads as TGTGCCAGCAGTCGCCGCGGGGCCTCTGGAAACACCATATATTTT.

The chain recombines TRBV6-5 with TRBJ2-2, with 11 bases identical to TRBD2. V was clipped by 4 bases and J by 4 bases; unmatched bases: 5. The germline gives CDR1 MNHEY, CDR2 SVGAGI. This CDR3 spans 16 amino acids. CDR3 protein: CASSLLAGEFTGELFF. CDR3 bases: TGTGCCAGCAGTTTACTAGCGGGGGAGTTCACCGGGGAGCTGTTTTTT.

V is TRBV4-1 and J is TRBJ2-7; 11 bases line up with TRBD1. Germline CDR1 and CDR2: MGHRA and YSYEKL. Germline trimming cut 0 bases from V and 10 bases from J; bases unmatched to any gene: 14. The CDR3 has 17 residues. The CDR3 here is CASSQDTARDRGARQYF. For the CDR3, the DNA is TGCGCCAGCAGCCAAGATACGGCGCGGGACAGGGGGGCTAGACAGTACTTC.

By share of the sample, this clone is medium-sized (0.01 to 0.1%). The same CDR3 can be traced to other DNA sequences in this sample. The CDR3 reads CASSPRDRDGYTF. CDR3 DNA: TGTGCCAGCAGCCCCCGGGACAGGGATGGCTACACCTTC. The chain employs TRBV7-2 and TRBJ1-2; TRBD1 aligns across 9 bases. This CDR3 has 13 amino acids. Germline CDR1 SGHTA, CDR2 FQGNSA. The ends lost 5 bases at V and 6 bases at J; junction bases unmatched: 4. The full variable domain, its missing parts supplied by reference TRBV7-2 and TRBJ1-2, is GAGVSQSPSNKVTEKGKDVELRCDPISGHTALYWYRQSLGQGLEFLIYFQGNSAPDKSGLPSDRFSAERTGGSVSTLTIQRTQQEDSAVYLCASSPRDRDGYTFGSGTRLTVV.

The gene calls are TRBV21-1 and TRBJ2-1; the table's D call TRBD1 went unverified against the DNA. TRBV21-1 is marked as a pseudogene. The CDR3 totals 15 residues. The DNA for the CDR3 is TGTGCCAGCAGCACCGTGACAGGGTCCCGCAATGAGCAGTTCTTC. Residues: CASSTVTGSRNEQFF.

The chain is built from TRBV15 and TRBJ1-2; 7 nucleotides line up with TRBD1. There are 13 residues in the CDR3. V gave up 10 bases and J gave up 2 bases; unmatched junction bases: 7. The germline V gene encodes CDR1 LNHNV and CDR2 YYDKDF (reference sequence). The CDR3 DNA reads as TGTGCCAGTTCGGGACAGCTAAACTATGGCTACACCTTC. It is translated as CASSGQLNYGYTF.

V is TRBV24-1 and J is TRBJ2-1; 7 bases are shared with TRBD2. The CDR3 extends over 18 amino acids. In germline, CDR1 is KGHDR, CDR2 SFDVKD. V shed 3 bases, J shed 4 bases, and the junction held 14 bases outside the gene matches. The DNA of the CDR3 is TGTGCCACCAGTGATATGAGGGGTTCTAGCGGAGCGTACAATGAGCAGTTCTTC. Translating it yields CATSDMRGSSGAYNEQFF.